These T cell receptor beta chains were read from a single sample in a study of Ad26.COV2.S vaccination and SARS-CoV-2 variants. TCRdb keeps only in-frame clones here, not all; method: immunoSEQ multiplex PCR. The sample consists of 300,000 to 500,000 clones, 88% of them appearing once. This specimen was peripheral blood, taken in a trial of Ad26.COV2.S vaccine versus placebo. The source is a person aged 18-60 years who received the Ad26.COV2.S COVID-19 vaccine or a placebo. Both conserved end residues are part of each CDR3. The order of the fields is D gene, J gene, V gene, CDR3 length, CDR3 DNA, CDR3 protein. A D gene is named only where the DNA matches it firmly.

>.|TRBJ2-5|TRBV19|13
TGTGCCAGTAGTCACCGGGCTCAAGGGACCCAGTACTTC
CASSHRAQGTQYF
>.|TRBJ2-1|TRBV12-2|20
TGTGCAAGTCGCTTAGGTCTAACTAGGGTTGTGACTAGCTCCTACAATGAGCAGTTCTTC
CASRLGLTRVVTSSYNEQFF
>TRBD1|TRBJ1-6|TRBV10-3|14
TGTGCCATCAGTGGACAGGGCTATAATTCACCCCTCCACTTT
CAISGQGYNSPLHF
>TRBD1|TRBJ1-2|TRBV7-9|15
TGTGCCAGCAGCCCTGCAGACAGGGGGTCCTATGGCTACACCTTC
CASSPADRGSYGYTF
>.|TRBJ2-7|TRBV6-1|13
TGTGCCAGCAGTGAACTGGGCTCCTACGAGCAGTACTTC
CASSELGSYEQYF
>.|TRBJ1-3|TRBV20-1|17
TGCAGTGCTAGTAGCCCTCGTGGCGCCAACTCTGGAAACACCATATATTTT
CSASSPRGANSGNTIYF
>.|TRBJ2-7|TRBV6-5|13
TGTGCCAGCAGCAATACCGGGTCCTACGAGCAGTACTTC
CASSNTGSYEQYF
>.|TRBJ1-4|TRBV7-7|15
TGTGCTAGCAGCGTATCCCGGGAGGTCGGTGAAAAACTGTTTTTT
CASSVSREVGEKLFF
>.|TRBJ1-1|TRBV5-1|15
TGCGCCAGCAGCCTAACGGACACCGGTGCCACTGAAGCTTTCTTT
CASSLTDTGATEAFF
>.|TRBJ2-4|TRBV10-3|15
TGTGCCATCAGTGAGGGCAGCCAATACAAAAACATTCAGTACTTC
CAISEGSQYKNIQYF
>.|TRBJ2-3|TRBV12-5|14
TGTGCTAGTGGTCCCCCACAGGCCACAGATACGCAGTATTTT
CASGPPQATDTQYF
>TRBD2|TRBJ2-5|TRBV9|14
TGTGCCAGCAGCCTAGCGGGGGGGCCAGAGACCCAGTACTTC
CASSLAGGPETQYF
>TRBD1|TRBJ1-2|TRBV27|15
TGTGCCAGCAGTCTTTCCGACAGGGGATCCTATGGCTACACCTTC
CASSLSDRGSYGYTF
>.|TRBJ2-5|TRBV19|15
TGTGCCAGTAGTAAAGGTTTGGGTGAGGGGGAGACCCAGTACTTC
CASSKGLGEGETQYF
>.|TRBJ1-1|TRBV5-1|13
TGCGCCAGCAGCTTGGCCGTGAACACTGAAGCTTTCTTT
CASSLAVNTEAFF
>.|TRBJ2-2|TRBV2|13
TGTGCCAGCAAGGCAGAGAACACCGGGGAGCTGTTTTTT
CASKAENTGELFF
>.|TRBJ1-4|TRBV19|18
TGTGCCAGTAGTATATCATCAGGGAGACGGGAGACTAATGAAAAACTGTTTTTT
CASSISSGRRETNEKLFF
>.|TRBJ2-3|TRBV3-1/TRBV3-2|15
TGTGCCAGCAGCCCCGGGGTAGCTGGCACAGATACGCAGTATTTT
CASSPGVAGTDTQYF
>TRBD1|TRBJ1-1|TRBV5-1|13
TGCGCCAGCAGCTTCACAGGGGTGCCTGAAGCTTTCTTT
CASSFTGVPEAFF
>.|TRBJ2-2|TRBV5-1|14
TGCGCCAGCAGCTTGGCGATAGGGACCGGGGAGCTGTTTTTT
CASSLAIGTGELFF
>.|TRBJ1-4|TRBV6-5|16
TGTGCCAGCAGTTACTCATTGGGGGGCGCGGGTGAAAAACTGTTTTTT
CASSYSLGGAGEKLFF
>.|TRBJ2-5|TRBV5-4|13
TGTGCCAGCAGCTTGGGCCGGGGAGAGACCCAGTACTTC
CASSLGRGETQYF